Following are 19 T cell receptor beta chains from one sample sequenced in a study of blood T cell repertoires in COVID-19. The protocol was immunoSEQ multiplex PCR, while the TCRdb copy is restricted to in-frame clones and leaves out a portion. Among some 100,000 clones listed, 80% to 95% were seen once. Sequencing used peripheral blood. The receptors shown here come from a man aged 70 or older with acute or convalescent COVID-19.

This chain links TRBV10-3 with TRBJ1-4; D not resolved. Per germline, CDR1 ENHRY and CDR2 SYGVKD. Trimming removed 7 bases from V and 8 bases from J, with 14 bases in between. The CDR3 runs 13 residues. The CDR3 DNA reads as TGTGCCATCAAAGTGGAGAGGGAGGAAAAACTGTTTTTT. As protein: CAIKVEREEKLFF.

V gene TRBV7-2 combines with J gene TRBJ1-5; no clear D. This CDR3 is built from 14 residues. The V and J ends lost 3 bases and 3 bases respectively, with 9 bases between them. In germline, CDR1 is SGHTA, CDR2 FQGNSA. The CDR3 loop is CASSLGGYNQPQHF. Written as DNA, the CDR3 is TGTGCCAGCAGCTTGGGAGGTTACAATCAGCCCCAGCATTTT. Together with reference TRBV7-2 and TRBJ1-5, the CDR3 gives the full variable domain: GAGVSQSPSNKVTEKGKDVELRCDPISGHTALYWYRQSLGQGLEFLIYFQGNSAPDKSGLPSDRFSAERTGGSVSTLTIQRTQQEDSAVYLCASSLGGYNQPQHFGDGTRLSIL.

The chain uses TRBV5-1 and TRBJ1-1; perhaps TRBD1 as D (6 bases). V lost 2 bases and J 3 bases, leaving 11 bases between the germline ends. The CDR3 spans 14 residues. The germline CDR1 and CDR2 sequences are SGHRS and YFSETQ. CDR3 amino acids: CASSFKTGHTEAFF. The CDR3 bases are TGCGCCAGCAGCTTCAAAACAGGGCACACTGAAGCTTTCTTT. Full variable domain (rest looked up from reference TRBV5-1 and TRBJ1-1): KAGVTQTPRYLIKTRGQQVTLSCSPISGHRSVSWYQQTPGQGLQFLFEYFSETQRNKGNFPGRFSGRQFSNSRSEMNVSTLELGDSALYLCASSFKTGHTEAFFGQGTRLTVV.

The genes are TRBV2 and TRBJ2-7; 9 nucleotides line up with TRBD2. This CDR3 comprises 14 residues. The germline gives CDR1 SNHLY, CDR2 FYNNEI. The V segment lost 2 bases and the J segment 3 bases; nucleotides outside the gene matches: 2. In nucleotides, the CDR3 is TGTGCCAGCAGTGAACTAGCGGGATTCTACGAGCAGTACTTC. The encoded protein is CASSELAGFYEQYF.

J is TRBJ2-1 and V is TRBV10-1; 15 nucleotides align to TRBD2. The CDR3 has 15 amino acids. Losses at the gene ends were 2 bases for V and 11 bases for J; bases not matched to a gene: 4. CDR1 is WNHNN, CDR2 SYGVQD, per germline (reference sequence). CDR3 protein: CASSEGTSGGRKQFF. Here the CDR3 DNA reads TGCGCCAGCAGTGAGGGGACTAGCGGGGGGCGGAAGCAGTTCTTC.

This chain joins TRBV28 and TRBJ2-1, with 8 bases aligning to TRBD2. The length of the CDR3 is 14 residues. V dropped 6 bases and J dropped 7; count of bases not matched to a gene: 8. CDR1 is MDHEN, CDR2 SYDVKM, per germline. The CDR3 spells CASRESGSRNEQFF. The CDR3 DNA reads as TGTGCCAGCAGGGAGAGCGGGAGTAGAAATGAGCAGTTCTTC.

The chain couples TRBV24-1 to TRBJ2-1; TRBD1 aligns across 10 bases. J lost 7 bases, V lost 3 bases, and 5 bases had no gene match. Per germline, CDR1 KGHDR and CDR2 SFDVKD. The CDR3 is 15 residues long. CDR3 residues: CATSDNTGQGNEQFF. The CDR3 DNA is TGTGCCACCAGTGATAATACGGGACAGGGGAATGAGCAGTTCTTC.

The DNA for the CDR3 is TGTGCCAGCAGCTTAGGGGGGGGGAACACTGAAGCTTTCTTT. It specifies CASSLGGGNTEAFF. V usage is TRBV7-6 and J usage is TRBJ1-1, with D perhaps matching TRBD1 (5 bases). V shed 1 base and J shed 1 base, with 7 bases lying between them. The germline V gene has CDR1 SGHVS and CDR2 FNYEAQ. The CDR3 has 14 amino acids.

The chain has TRBV15 and TRBJ1-5; D remains unclear. The CDR3 totals 12 residues. Germline assignment: CDR1 LNHNV and CDR2 YYDKDF (reference sequence). The V gene lost 8 bases and the J gene lost 0 bases, with 5 bases spanning the gap. The CDR3 DNA sequence: TGTGCCACCTCTAATAGCAATCAGCCCCAGCATTTT. Its protein product is CATSNSNQPQHF.

The chain links TRBV25-1 to TRBJ2-7; D is unresolved. Trimming stripped 6 bases from V and 3 bases from J, with 9 bases between. The CDR3 spans 12 residues. Looked up from germline, CDR1 is MGHDK and CDR2 is SYGVNS. The CDR3 is CASRDSYYEQYF. Written as DNA, the CDR3 is TGTGCCAGCAGAGACTCCTACTACGAGCAGTACTTC.

The rearrangement uses TRBV27 and TRBJ1-6; D ambiguous. From germline, CDR1 is MNHEY and CDR2 SMNVEV (reference sequence). The CDR3 spans 13 residues. V shed 5 bases and J shed 8 bases, with 10 bases lying between them. The CDR3 coding sequence is TGTGCCAGCAGTGGCAATCGGGATTCACCCCTCCACTTT. It encodes CASSGNRDSPLHF.

The rearrangement joins TRBV6-6 to TRBJ1-1, with D tentatively TRBD1 (5 bases). V was trimmed by 8 bases and J by 8 bases, leaving 18 bases between them. The CDR3 length is 13 residues. Per germline, CDR1 MNHNY and CDR2 SVGAGI (reference sequence). The CDR3 protein is CASVRTIIPEAFF. CDR3 in DNA: TGTGCCAGCGTCCGGACAATCATCCCCGAAGCTTTCTTT.

The CDR3 here is CASSLGSGSPYNEQFF. CDR3 nucleotides: TGTGCCAGCAGCTTGGGGAGCGGGAGCCCCTACAATGAGCAGTTCTTC. The rearrangement links TRBV7-8 to TRBJ2-1; 8 positions agree with TRBD2. Germline V lookup: CDR1 SGHVS, CDR2 FQNEAQ. The CDR3 runs to 16 residues. V lost 3 bases, J lost 2 bases, and 6 bases stayed unmatched.

V and J are TRBV6-5 and TRBJ1-1; D ambiguous. Deletions cut 6 bases from V and 1 base from J, with 9 bases between. Germline assignment: CDR1 MNHEY and CDR2 SVGAGI. This CDR3 spans 13 amino acids. CDR3 bases: TGTGCCAGCAGCGGTACAGAGAACACTGAAGCTTTCTTT. The encoded protein is CASSGTENTEAFF.

The chain couples TRBV15 to TRBJ1-5; tentatively, D is TRBD1 (5 bases). This CDR3 has 13 residues. In germline, CDR1 is LNHNV, CDR2 YYDKDF (reference sequence). Trimming shortened V by 1 base and J by 7 bases, and 8 bases separated the two germline ends. The DNA for the CDR3 is TGTGCCACCAGCAGAGGGGGCTTGCAGCCCCAGCATTTT. Encoded protein: CATSRGGLQPQHF.

The chain combines TRBV7-9 with TRBJ1-3, with D uncertain. Trimming stripped 5 bases from V and 0 bases from J, with 17 bases between. Germline values: CDR1 SEHNR, CDR2 FQNEAQ (reference sequence). The CDR3 is made up of 17 amino acids. The CDR3: CASSGPLKKHSGNTIYF. The CDR3 DNA sequence: TGTGCCAGCAGCGGCCCGTTGAAGAAACACTCTGGAAACACCATATATTTT.

The gene calls are TRBV18 and TRBJ1-6; D uncertain. The germline gives CDR1 KGHSH, CDR2 LQKENI. V lost 3 bases, J lost 8 bases, and 17 bases lay in between. The CDR3 runs to 16 residues. The CDR3 coding sequence is TGTGCCAGCTCACCCGAGAGTTCCCTAATGGATTCACCCCTCCACTTT. As protein: CASSPESSLMDSPLHF. The variable domain in full, with the rest retrieved from reference TRBV18 and TRBJ1-6, is NAGVMQNPRHLVRRRGQEARLRCSPMKGHSHVYWYRQLPEEGLKFMVYLQKENIIDESGMPKERFSAEFPKEGPSILRIQQVVRGDSAAYFCASSPESSLMDSPLHFGNGTRLTVT.

The V and J genes are TRBV5-4 and TRBJ2-3; perhaps TRBD2 as D (6 bases). The CDR3 covers 14 residues. CDR1 is SGHNT and CDR2 is YYREEE in the germline V gene (reference sequence). Trimming stripped 0 bases from V and 3 bases from J, with 8 bases between. In nucleotides, the CDR3 is TGTGCCAGCAGCTTGGGTGGGAGGACAGATACGCAGTATTTT. Protein sequence: CASSLGGRTDTQYF.

V and J are TRBV5-6 and TRBJ2-5; 10 nucleotides align to TRBD2. The length of the CDR3 is 17 residues. V dropped 4 bases and J dropped 6; count of bases not matched to a gene: 15. Germline CDR1 SGHDT, CDR2 YYEEEE. The CDR3 nucleotides are TGTGCCAGCAGCAGGCCTAGCGGGAGTGATGTAGTGAAGACCCAGTACTTC. It specifies CASSRPSGSDVVKTQYF.